Only one count was recorded for the clone carrying this TCR beta chain. Clones were read by immunoSEQ multiplex PCR, and TCRdb kept only the in-frame ones, dropping some. The sample lists tens of thousands of clones, around 86% occurring once. The record originates from a study of OX40 agonist ivuxolimab in advanced cancers. Study-level information: Males comprised about 78% of the group, whose mean age was approximately 60 years (range roughly 20 to 90).

V shed 5 bases, J shed 4 bases, and the junction held 3 bases outside the gene matches. CDR1 and CDR2 from the germline V gene are SGHVS and FQNEAQ. The CDR3 extends over 15 amino acids. This chain joins TRBV7-8 and TRBJ2-3, with 13 bases that match TRBD2. This clonotype originated in an adult with an advanced solid tumor such as melanoma, head and neck, liver or kidney cancer. This specimen consisted of CD4+ or CD8+ T cells sorted from blood, obtained in a trial of the OX40 agonist ivuxolimab. This chain's CDR3 is CASSPGLAGADTQYF. CDR3 DNA sequence: TGTGCCAGCAGCCCCGGACTAGCGGGGGCAGATACGCAGTATTTT.